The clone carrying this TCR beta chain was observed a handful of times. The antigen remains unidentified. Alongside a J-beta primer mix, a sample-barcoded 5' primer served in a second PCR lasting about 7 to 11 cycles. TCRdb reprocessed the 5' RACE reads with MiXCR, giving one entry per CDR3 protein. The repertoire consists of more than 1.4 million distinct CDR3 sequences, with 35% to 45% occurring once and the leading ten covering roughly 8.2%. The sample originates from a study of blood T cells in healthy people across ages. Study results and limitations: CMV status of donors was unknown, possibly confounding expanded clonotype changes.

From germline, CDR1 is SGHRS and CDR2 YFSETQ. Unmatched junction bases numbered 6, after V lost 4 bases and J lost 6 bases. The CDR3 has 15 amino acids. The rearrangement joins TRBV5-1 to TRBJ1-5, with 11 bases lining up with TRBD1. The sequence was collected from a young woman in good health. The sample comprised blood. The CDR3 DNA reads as TGCGCCAGCAGCACTGGACAGGGGGCCACTCAGCCCCAGCATTTT. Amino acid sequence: CASSTGQGATQPQHF.